This entry features one T cell receptor beta chain sequence. Its antigen is unidentified. This sample was taken from a study of radiotherapy plus CTLA-4 blockade in lung cancer. For the study at large: Of all patients, about 17% responded objectively and about 30% showed disease control. Study conclusions and caveats: The study found tumor-derived TCR clones expanded in blood after radiotherapy plus ipilimumab. How blood T cell clones changed early, along with interferon-beta, reportedly forecast response best.

Here immunoSEQ multiplex PCR was the method, and the copy in TCRdb shows in-frame clones only, minus some. There are some 70,000 clones in the sample; 79% occur only once, and 10% lies in the top ten. Those with chemo-refractory metastatic non-small-cell lung cancer were treated with focal radiation combined with CTLA-4 blockade using ipilimumab. Here the sequenced sample was peripheral blood, taken from a patient treated with radiotherapy plus ipilimumab. The origin of this receptor is a human donor with non-small cell lung cancer who had a complete response to radiotherapy plus ipilimumab.

CDR3 nucleotides: TGTGCCAGCTCACCTCCGGTGAGCGCAGATACGCAGTATTTT. Its protein product is CASSPPVSADTQYF. The chain has TRBV18 and TRBJ2-3; D gene unclear. Germline-derived CDR1 and CDR2 are KGHSH and LQKENI. The CDR3 consists of 14 residues. The ends were cut back, 3 bases at V and 4 bases at J, with 11 bases in the middle.